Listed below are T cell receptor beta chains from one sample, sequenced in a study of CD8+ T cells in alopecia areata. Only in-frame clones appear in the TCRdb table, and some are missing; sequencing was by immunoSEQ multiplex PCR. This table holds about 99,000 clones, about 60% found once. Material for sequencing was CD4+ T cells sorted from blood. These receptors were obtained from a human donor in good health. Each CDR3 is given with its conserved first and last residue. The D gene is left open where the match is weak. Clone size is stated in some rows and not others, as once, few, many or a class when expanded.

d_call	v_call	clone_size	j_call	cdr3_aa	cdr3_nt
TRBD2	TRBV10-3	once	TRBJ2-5	CATSGGSSTRETQYF	TGTGCCACTAGCGGGGGGTCATCAACGAGGGAGACCCAGTACTTC
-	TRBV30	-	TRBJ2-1	CAWSVTGYYNEQFF	TGTGCCTGGAGTGTAACAGGTTACTACAATGAGCAGTTCTTC
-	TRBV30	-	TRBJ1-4	CAWMAHDAAGEKLFF	TGTGCCTGGATGGCCCACGATGCAGCGGGTGAAAAACTGTTTTTT
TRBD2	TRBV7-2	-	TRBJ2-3	CATRGGGRTDTQYF	TGTGCCACCCGGGGCGGGGGGCGCACAGATACGCAGTATTTT
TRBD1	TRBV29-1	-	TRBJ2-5	CSVERQGLETQYF	TGCAGCGTTGAACGACAGGGGTTGGAGACCCAGTACTTC
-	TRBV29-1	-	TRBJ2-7	CSVDASGLGYEQYF	TGCAGCGTGGACGCCTCCGGTTTGGGCTACGAGCAGTACTTC
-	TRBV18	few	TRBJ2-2	CASSPDLTSGELFF	TGTGCCAGCTCCCCGGACCTTACCAGCGGGGAGCTGTTTTTT
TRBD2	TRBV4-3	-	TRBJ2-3	CASSQDIPAGGGTDTQYF	TGCGCCAGCAGCCAAGACATCCCAGCGGGGGGAGGCACAGATACGCAGTATTTT
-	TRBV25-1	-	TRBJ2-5	CASSGRRQETQYF	TGTGCCAGCAGTGGTAGGAGGCAAGAGACCCAGTACTTC
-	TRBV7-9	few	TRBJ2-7	CASSSSWAKYEQYF	TGTGCCAGCAGCTCGTCTTGGGCCAAATACGAGCAGTACTTC
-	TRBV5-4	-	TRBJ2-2	CASSPDRANTGELFF	TGTGCCAGCAGCCCGGACAGAGCGAACACCGGGGAGCTGTTTTTT
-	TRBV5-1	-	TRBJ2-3	CASSRGTGSTDTQYF	TGCGCCAGCAGCCGAGGGACGGGAAGCACAGATACGCAGTATTTT
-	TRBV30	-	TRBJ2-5	CAWSVGGFVETQYF	TGTGCCTGGAGTGTAGGCGGGTTTGTTGAGACCCAGTACTTC
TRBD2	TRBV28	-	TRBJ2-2	CASSQSGGDTGELFF	TGTGCCAGCAGTCAAAGCGGGGGAGATACCGGGGAGCTGTTTTTT
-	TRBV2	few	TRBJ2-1	CASNSGTGSYNEQFF	TGTGCCAGCAATTCCGGGACTGGGTCCTACAATGAGCAGTTCTTC
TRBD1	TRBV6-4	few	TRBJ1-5	CASSGTGEDSNQPQHF	TGTGCCAGCAGTGGAACAGGGGAGGATAGCAATCAGCCCCAGCATTTT
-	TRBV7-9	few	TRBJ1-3	CASSQTGPGNTIYF	TGTGCCAGCAGCCAGACAGGTCCTGGAAACACCATATATTTT
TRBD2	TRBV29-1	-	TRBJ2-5	CSVDSSGGETQYF	TGCAGCGTTGACTCTAGCGGGGGAGAGACCCAGTACTTC
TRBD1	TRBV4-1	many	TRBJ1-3	CASSQGDRASGNTIYF	TGCGCCAGCAGCCAGGGGGACAGGGCCTCTGGAAACACCATATATTTT
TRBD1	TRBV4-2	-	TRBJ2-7	CASSPTTGTGGSYEQYF	TGTGCCAGCAGCCCAACTACGGGGACAGGGGGATCCTACGAGCAGTACTTC
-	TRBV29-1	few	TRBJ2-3	CSVAGRATDTQYF	TGCAGCGTTGCCGGCAGGGCAACAGATACGCAGTATTTT
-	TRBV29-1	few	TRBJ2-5	CSAMMVQETQYF	TGCAGCGCCATGATGGTCCAAGAGACCCAGTACTTC
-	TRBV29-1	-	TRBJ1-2	CSVKRWGGEANYGYTF	TGCAGCGTAAAACGATGGGGCGGAGAAGCTAACTATGGCTACACCTTC
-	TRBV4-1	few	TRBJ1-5	CASSQDGGIGNQPQHF	TGCGCCAGCAGCCAAGATGGGGGGATTGGCAATCAGCCCCAGCATTTT
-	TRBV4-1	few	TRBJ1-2	CASSHNRQPNYGYTF	TGCGCCAGCAGCCATAATCGACAGCCTAACTATGGCTACACCTTC
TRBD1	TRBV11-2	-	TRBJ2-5	CASSRDRGRETQYF	TGTGCCAGCAGCCGGGACAGGGGGCGAGAGACCCAGTACTTC
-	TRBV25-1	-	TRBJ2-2	CASSETFTGELFF	TGTGCCAGCAGTGAAACGTTCACCGGGGAGCTGTTTTTT
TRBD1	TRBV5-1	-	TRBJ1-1	CASSGRTGLRGNTEAFF	TGCGCCAGCAGCGGGAGGACAGGCCTAAGAGGGAACACTGAAGCTTTCTTT
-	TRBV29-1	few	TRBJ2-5	CSVVRRNRKTQETQYF	TGCAGCGTCGTAAGAAGAAATCGGAAAACTCAAGAGACCCAGTACTTC
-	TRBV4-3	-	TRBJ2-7	CASSQDNSRGSYEQYF	TGCGCCAGCAGCCAAGATAATTCCAGGGGATCCTACGAGCAGTACTTC
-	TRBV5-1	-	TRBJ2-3	CASKRLVTSTDTQYF	TGCGCCAGCAAAAGACTAGTAACTAGCACAGATACGCAGTATTTT
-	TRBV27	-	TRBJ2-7	CASSRSVGGYEQYF	TGTGCCTCTTCACGGAGCGTAGGGGGATACGAGCAGTACTTC
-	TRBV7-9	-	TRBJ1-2	CASTRGVSYGYTF	TGTGCCAGCACCCGAGGTGTATCATATGGCTACACCTTC
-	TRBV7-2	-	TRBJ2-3	CASSATQVYTDTQYF	TGTGCCAGCAGCGCGACTCAGGTATACACAGATACGCAGTATTTT
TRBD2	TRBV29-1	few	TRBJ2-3	CVGGGGTDTQYF	TGCGTTGGGGGGGGAGGCACAGATACGCAGTATTTT
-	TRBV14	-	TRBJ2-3	CASSQDVLTDTQYF	TGTGCCAGCAGCCAAGATGTTCTCACAGATACGCAGTATTTT
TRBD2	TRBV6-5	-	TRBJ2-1	CASSSGLAGGNNEQFF	TGTGCCAGCAGTTCGGGACTAGCGGGGGGGAACAATGAGCAGTTCTTC
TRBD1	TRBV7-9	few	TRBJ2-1	CASSSGQGKYNEQFF	TGTGCCAGCAGCTCCGGACAGGGAAAATACAATGAGCAGTTCTTC
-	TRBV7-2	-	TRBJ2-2	CASSFPNSRELFF	TGTGCCAGCAGCTTCCCCAATAGCCGGGAGCTGTTTTTT
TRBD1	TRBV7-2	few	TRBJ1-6	CASSVDRGLNSPLHF	TGTGCCAGCAGCGTCGACAGGGGGCTTAATTCACCCCTCCACTTT
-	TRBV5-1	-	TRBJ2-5	CASSPFSRGETQYF	TGCGCCAGCAGCCCCTTTTCCCGGGGAGAGACCCAGTACTTC
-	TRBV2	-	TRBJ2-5	CASSESTGRETQYF	TGTGCCAGCAGTGAGTCCACAGGGAGAGAGACCCAGTACTTC
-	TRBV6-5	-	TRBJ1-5	CASRQGVNQPQHF	TGTGCCAGCAGGCAGGGAGTCAATCAGCCCCAGCATTTT
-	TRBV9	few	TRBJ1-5	CASRGGRNQPQHF	TGTGCCAGCCGCGGCGGACGGAATCAGCCCCAGCATTTT
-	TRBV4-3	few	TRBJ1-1	CASSQVRGSLNTEAFF	TGCGCCAGCAGCCAAGTAAGGGGATCGTTGAACACTGAAGCTTTCTTT
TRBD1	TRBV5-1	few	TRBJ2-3	CASSPLQGATDTQYF	TGCGCCAGCAGCCCTCTACAGGGGGCAACAGATACGCAGTATTTT
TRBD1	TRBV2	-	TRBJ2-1	CASSGLDRDRDEQFF	TGTGCCAGCAGTGGGTTAGACCGGGACAGGGATGAGCAGTTCTTC
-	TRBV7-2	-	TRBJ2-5	CASSFRGDEGTQYF	TGTGCCAGCAGCTTCAGAGGGGATGAAGGGACCCAGTACTTC